Below, 26 T cell receptor beta chains from the same sample are listed, as sequenced in a study of blood T cell repertoires in COVID-19. Some clones are missing from TCRdb's copy, which holds only in-frame ones; the method was immunoSEQ multiplex PCR. The sample contains hundreds of thousands of clones, around 84% of which appear only once. Sequencing was performed on PBMCs or T cells enriched from blood (not recorded which). Every receptor here comes from a man aged 40-50 years who had been exposed to COVID-19.

The rearrangement uses TRBV19 and TRBJ2-2, with D possibly matching TRBD2 (5 bases). The ends were cut back, 5 bases at V and 1 base at J, with 14 bases in the middle. The CDR3 covers 16 residues. CDR1 is LNHDA, CDR2 SQIVND, per germline (reference sequence). The CDR3, as DNA: TGTGCCAGTAGTCCCATCGCTCGGGAGAACACCGGGGAGCTGTTTTTT. It yields the protein CASSPIARENTGELFF.

This chain uses TRBV19 with TRBJ1-1, with TRBD1 as a possible D gene (6 bases). Germline assignment: CDR1 LNHDA and CDR2 SQIVND (reference sequence). V dropped 4 bases and J dropped 0 bases, with 9 bases sitting between them. This CDR3 is 14 amino acids long. The CDR3 region has the DNA TGTGCCAGTAGTACAGGGGCGATGAACACTGAAGCTTTCTTT. Protein product: CASSTGAMNTEAFF.

The chain has TRBV7-3 and TRBJ2-5; perhaps TRBD2 as D (5 bases). The CDR3 contains 14 residues. CDR1 and CDR2 (germline): SGHTA, FQGTGA. The ends were cut back, 5 bases at V and 4 bases at J, with 14 bases in the middle. CDR3 residues: CASSQNLGGETQYF. CDR3 DNA sequence: TGTGCCAGCAGCCAAAACCTTGGAGGAGAGACCCAGTACTTC.

CDR3 residues: CASSFPTWTGSGNTIYF. CDR3 in DNA: TGTGCCAGCAGCTTTCCGACTTGGACAGGGAGTGGAAACACCATATATTTT. J is TRBJ1-3 and V is TRBV11-3; 8 bases agree with TRBD1. The CDR3 runs to 17 residues. Germline assignment: CDR1 SGHNT and CDR2 YENEEA. With V trimmed by 3 bases and J by 3 bases, 10 bases remained unmatched.

The V gene is TRBV10-3, the J gene TRBJ2-2; 10 nucleotides align to TRBD2. Trimming took 8 bases from V and 4 from J; bases not matched to a gene: 4. This CDR3 comprises 14 residues. CDR1 is ENHRY, CDR2 SYGVKD, per germline. The chain's CDR3 is CAIRTSGSTGELFF. The CDR3 DNA follows: TGTGCCATCCGGACTAGCGGAAGCACCGGGGAGCTGTTTTTT.

V usage is TRBV6-5 and J usage is TRBJ1-1; D remains unclear. Between the trimmed V and J ends, which lost 5 bases and 7 bases, there was a span of 17 bases. The CDR3 covers 14 residues. CDR1 and CDR2 (germline): MNHEY, SVGAGI. The CDR3 nucleotides read TGTGCCAGCAGTCCCGCCGGTCGGGGAAGTGAAGCTTTCTTT. Its translation: CASSPAGRGSEAFF.

This chain connects TRBV30 to TRBJ2-1; D is possibly TRBD1 (6 bases). CDR1 is GTSNPN, CDR2 SVGIG, per germline (reference sequence). This CDR3 has 12 amino acids. The V and J ends lost 0 bases and 7 bases respectively, with 7 bases between them. The CDR3: CAWSVQGNEQFF. The CDR3, as DNA: TGTGCCTGGAGTGTCCAGGGGAATGAGCAGTTCTTC.

This clone was observed a few times. The rearrangement links TRBV5-4 to TRBJ1-2; D uncertain. The CDR3 is made up of 16 amino acids. CDR1 and CDR2 (germline): SGHNT, YYREEE (reference sequence). Between the trimmed V and J ends, which lost 4 bases and 2 bases, there was a span of 18 bases. The CDR3 sequence is CASSPREVSSNYGYTF. In nucleotides, the CDR3 is TGTGCCAGCAGCCCGCGGGAGGTTTCATCCAACTATGGCTACACCTTC.

This clone was seen just once. The rearrangement links TRBV6-2 or TRBV6-3 to TRBJ2-5; the match to TRBD1 covers 9 bases. CDR3 length: 15 residues. Germline-derived CDR1 and CDR2 are MNHEY and SVGEGT. The ends lost 5 bases at V and 2 bases at J; junction bases unmatched: 6. CDR3 bases: TGTGCCAGCAGTAAACAGGGGGCGACTCAAGAGACCCAGTACTTC. Its translation: CASSKQGATQETQYF.

The rearrangement uses TRBV18 and TRBJ1-1, with D unresolved. Trimming cost V 2 bases and J 1 base, with 5 bases left between them. This CDR3 is 13 amino acids long. Germline V gene lookup returns CDR1 KGHSH and CDR2 LQKENI. CDR3 in amino acids: CASSPIQNTEAFF. The CDR3 DNA reads TGTGCCAGCTCACCAATACAGAACACTGAAGCTTTCTTT.

The rearrangement joins TRBV21-1 to TRBJ1-4; the table's TRBD1 call for D was not verified on the DNA. TRBV21-1 is a known pseudogene. The CDR3 consists of 17 residues. CDR3 in DNA: TGTGCCAGCAGCAAAGCGACAGGCGCACTGACTAATGAAAAACTGTTTTTT. Protein: CASSKATGALTNEKLFF.

CDR3 nucleotide sequence: TGTGCCAGTAGTGCGGGGCTAAACTACGAGCAGTACTTC. Translating it yields CASSAGLNYEQYF. V is TRBV19 and J is TRBJ2-7; the D gene is possibly TRBD2 (6 bases). The CDR3 has 13 amino acids. Germline lookup yields CDR1 LNHDA and CDR2 SQIVND (reference sequence). V lost 5 bases and J lost 3, with 11 bases in between.

The V call is TRBV5-1, the J call TRBJ1-1; 7 bases are shared with TRBD1. The CDR3 has 16 residues. Looked up from germline, CDR1 is SGHRS and CDR2 is YFSETQ. V trimming: 2 bases; J trimming: 0 bases; junction bases outside the gene matches: 7. The CDR3 DNA sequence: TGCGCCAGCAGCTTTGGAGGGACAGCGATGAACACTGAAGCTTTCTTT. This encodes CASSFGGTAMNTEAFF.

The rearrangement joins TRBV6-6 to TRBJ1-6, with D possibly TRBD1 on 5 matching bases. The germline gives CDR1 MNHNY, CDR2 SVGAGI (reference sequence). This CDR3 comprises 16 residues. V lost 5 bases and J lost 9, with 20 bases in between. This CDR3 is CASSPQPRGGVSPLHF. The CDR3 DNA is TGTGCCAGCAGTCCCCAACCTCGGGGGGGGGTTTCACCCCTCCACTTT.

This sequence joins TRBV6-5 and TRBJ1-1; D not resolved. The CDR3 runs to 11 residues. The germline gives CDR1 MNHEY, CDR2 SVGAGI. V was pared by 7 bases and J by 3 bases, with 6 bases between. The CDR3 bases are TGTGCCAGCACGGGGTACACTGAAGCTTTCTTT. This gives the protein CASTGYTEAFF.

The chain has TRBV5-6 and TRBJ1-1; the D gene is possibly TRBD1 (6 bases). Between the trimmed V and J ends, which lost 5 bases and 6 bases, there was a span of 14 bases. The CDR3 runs 13 residues. Germline CDR1 SGHDT, CDR2 YYEEEE. The CDR3 DNA is TGTGCCAGCAGATCCGACAGGTGGGCTGAAGCTTTCTTT. Its translation: CASRSDRWAEAFF.

V and J are TRBV5-1 and TRBJ2-5; no reliable D call. Trimming took 4 bases from V and 5 from J, leaving 6 bases between them. This CDR3 has 11 residues. Germline CDR1 is SGHRS and CDR2 is YFSETQ. The CDR3 DNA sequence: TGCGCCAGCAGCGCGGCCGAGACCCAGTACTTC. Translation gives CASSAAETQYF.

The chain links TRBV19 to TRBJ2-7; TRBD2 agrees at 8 bases. V shed 1 base and J 2 bases; nucleotides not matched to a gene: 4. Looked up from germline, CDR1 is LNHDA and CDR2 is SQIVND (reference sequence). The length of the CDR3 is 15 residues. The CDR3 nucleotides read TGTGCCAGTAGTATAGTAGCGGGACTCACCTACGAGCAGTACTTC. Protein product: CASSIVAGLTYEQYF.

This clone occurred a few times. The J gene is TRBJ1-1, the V gene TRBV29-1, with a weak D call TRBD1 (6 bases). There are 11 residues in the CDR3. From germline, CDR1 is SQVTM and CDR2 ANQGSEA. V was cut by 7 bases and J by 8 bases, with 14 bases left in between. The CDR3 is CSGTGGGEAFF. CDR3 nucleotides: TGCAGCGGGACCGGCGGGGGCGAAGCTTTCTTT.

This rearrangement joins TRBV30 to TRBJ1-1; D uncertain. This CDR3 spans 12 amino acids. CDR1 and CDR2 (germline): GTSNPN, SVGIG (reference sequence). With 1 base removed from V and 8 bases from J, the gap between germline ends came to 11 bases. This CDR3 reads CAWSATGSEAFF. Written as DNA, the CDR3 is TGTGCCTGGAGTGCTACGGGGTCCGAAGCTTTCTTT.

This clone was observed a single time. The chain is built from TRBV14 and TRBJ2-1, with 7 bases matching TRBD1. From germline, CDR1 is SGHDN and CDR2 FVKESK. V dropped 5 bases and J dropped 2; count of bases not matched to a gene: 6. This CDR3 has 15 amino acids. This chain's CDR3 is CASSSRQGPYNEQFF. DNA of the CDR3: TGTGCCAGCAGCTCGAGACAGGGACCCTACAATGAGCAGTTCTTC.

Concerning this clone: Other DNA sequences from this sample encode an identical CDR3 as well. V gene TRBV19 combines with J gene TRBJ1-5; 7 bases agree with TRBD1. Germline-derived CDR1 and CDR2 are LNHDA and SQIVND (reference sequence). V shed 6 bases, J shed 6 bases, and the junction held 5 bases outside the gene matches. CDR3 length: 13 amino acids. The CDR3 here is CASRDRVGQPQHF. The CDR3 DNA follows: TGTGCCAGTAGAGACAGGGTCGGTCAGCCCCAGCATTTT.

CDR3 sequence reads: CASSQDYQAYNEQFF. CDR3 DNA sequence: TGTGCCAGCAGCCAGGACTATCAAGCCTACAATGAGCAGTTCTTC. The V call is TRBV5-4, the J call TRBJ2-1, with D possibly being TRBD2 (6 bases). Between the trimmed V and J ends, which lost 4 bases and 2 bases, there was a span of 13 bases. Germline V gene sequence: CDR1 SGHNT, CDR2 YYREEE (reference sequence). CDR3 size: 15 residues. Filled out from reference TRBV5-4 and TRBJ2-1, the complete variable domain reads ETGVTQSPTHLIKTRGQQVTLRCSSQSGHNTVSWYQQALGQGPQFIFQYYREEENGRGNFPPRFSGLQFPNYSSELNVNALELDDSALYLCASSQDYQAYNEQFFGPGTRLTVL.

The chain combines TRBV23-1 with TRBJ1-6; a weak D match, TRBD1 (5 bases). TRBV23-1 is an open reading frame, and its role is uncertain. This CDR3 spans 16 amino acids. Deletions cut 0 bases from V and 10 bases from J, with 16 bases between. The DNA for the CDR3 is TGCGCCAGCAGTCAATCTAAGTCGGGGGGTGGATCACCCCTCCACTTT. Translation gives CASSQSKSGGGSPLHF.

The chain combines TRBV12-3 or TRBV12-4 with TRBJ1-6; D possibly corresponds to TRBD1 (5 bases). This CDR3 spans 13 amino acids. V lost 5 bases, J lost 11 bases, and 13 bases lay in between. In nucleotides, the CDR3 is TGTGCCAGCAGTCAGGGATGGGCTACACCCCTCCACTTT. The encoded protein is CASSQGWATPLHF.

The rearrangement uses TRBV27 and TRBJ1-2, with a possible D match to TRBD1 (5 bases). Trimming shortened V by 2 bases and J by 3 bases, and 13 bases separated the two germline ends. Germline V lookup: CDR1 MNHEY, CDR2 SMNVEV (reference sequence). There are 15 residues in the CDR3. This chain's CDR3 is CASSLIGAGYYGYTF. In DNA, the CDR3 is TGTGCCAGCAGTTTAATTGGGGCAGGGTACTATGGCTACACCTTC.